The 13 T cell receptor beta chains presented below share a single source sample, sequenced in a study of long-term antiretroviral therapy in people with HIV. The run of the v3.0 immunoSEQ assay was at survey level. TCRdb's copy holds only in-frame clones and misses some; the assay was immunoSEQ multiplex PCR. In the table there are about 26,000 clones, 86% of which are singletons. The sequencing used unsorted PBMCs, collected 2.7 years after starting antiretroviral therapy. These receptor sequences come from a middle-aged man with HIV.

The chain links TRBV5-1 to TRBJ1-4; 9 bases match TRBD1. Trimming removed 1 base from V and 6 bases from J; junction bases left unmatched: 4. This CDR3 has 15 residues. The germline V gene has CDR1 SGHRS and CDR2 YFSETQ. The CDR3 is CASSLRGQGDEKLFF. Here the CDR3 DNA reads TGCGCCAGCAGCTTGAGGGGACAGGGAGATGAAAAACTGTTTTTT.

This clone occurred a few times. V and J are TRBV7-9 and TRBJ2-7; 8 bases map to TRBD2. From germline, CDR1 is SEHNR and CDR2 FQNEAQ (reference sequence). The CDR3 loop spans 14 amino acids. Unmatched junction bases numbered 5, after V lost 5 bases and J lost 2 bases. The CDR3 region is CASSGARGAYEQYF. DNA of the CDR3: TGTGCCAGCAGCGGGGCGCGGGGGGCCTACGAGCAGTACTTC.

The CDR3 region has the DNA TGTGCCAGCAGTGGTACTAGAGGGTCCTACGAGCAGTACTTC. Its translation: CASSGTRGSYEQYF. The rearrangement uses TRBV6-1 and TRBJ2-7; D might be TRBD2 (5 bases). Per germline, CDR1 MNHNS and CDR2 SASEGT. The CDR3 runs 14 residues. Trimming took off 4 bases at V and 1 base at J, with 11 bases between the two ends.

This rearrangement joins TRBV9 to TRBJ2-5; possible D gene TRBD1, 6 bases. Looked up from germline, CDR1 is SGDLS and CDR2 is YYNGEE. Between the trimmed V and J ends, which lost 3 bases and 5 bases, there was a span of 11 bases. The CDR3 runs to 13 residues. CDR3 region: CASSGLTGETQYF. The DNA for the CDR3 is TGTGCCAGCAGCGGTCTAACAGGGGAGACCCAGTACTTC. Full variable domain (remainder filled in from reference TRBV9 and TRBJ2-5): DSGVTQTPKHLITATGQRVTLRCSPRSGDLSVYWYQQSLDQGLQFLIQYYNGEERAKGNILERFSAQQFPDLHSELNLSSLELGDSALYFCASSGLTGETQYFGPGTRLLVL.

The rearrangement links TRBV7-2 to TRBJ2-5; 7 bases fit TRBD2. Germline V gene sequence: CDR1 SGHTA, CDR2 FQGNSA. CDR3 size: 14 residues. The V and J ends lost 3 bases and 4 bases, in that order; junction bases with no gene match: 5. The CDR3 DNA reads TGTGCCAGCAGCTTCCAAGCGGGGAGAGAGACCCAGTACTTC. The encoded protein is CASSFQAGRETQYF.

This clone was counted only a few times. V gene TRBV4-1 combines with J gene TRBJ1-2; D remains ambiguous. Germline V gene sequence: CDR1 MGHRA, CDR2 YSYEKL. V was cut by 2 bases and J by 2 bases, with 9 bases left in between. The CDR3 consists of 14 residues. This chain's CDR3 is CASSQPGRNYGYTF. CDR3 bases: TGCGCCAGCAGCCAACCCGGACGGAACTATGGCTACACCTTC.

The genes are TRBV27 and TRBJ1-2; 8 bases agree with TRBD1. CDR3 length equals 14 residues. J was trimmed by 4 bases and V by 6 bases; bases with no gene match: 7. Germline lookup yields CDR1 MNHEY and CDR2 SMNVEV (reference sequence). For the CDR3, the DNA is TGTGCCAGCAGCTGGAGGACAGGGCCCTATGGCTACACCTTC. Its translation: CASSWRTGPYGYTF.

The chain combines TRBV28 with TRBJ2-7, with D maybe TRBD2 (6 bases). Germline V gene sequence: CDR1 MDHEN, CDR2 SYDVKM. V was shortened by 4 bases and J by 0 bases, with 13 bases between the two germline ends. The CDR3 is 15 amino acids. The CDR3 reads CASSSGTGGSYEQYF. As DNA, the CDR3 is TGTGCCAGCAGTTCCGGGACTGGGGGCTCCTACGAGCAGTACTTC.

The chain combines TRBV27 with TRBJ2-3; a weak D match, TRBD2 (7 bases). Trimming removed 3 bases at V and 4 bases at J, with 17 bases between. Per the germline V gene, CDR1 is MNHEY and CDR2 is SMNVEV (reference sequence). CDR3 length: 16 residues. DNA for the CDR3: TGTGCCAGCAGTTTCTCGAGGGGGGGGCGTTCAGATACGCAGTATTTT. It is translated as CASSFSRGGRSDTQYF.

The CDR3 sequence is CASSEKPAAGYGTYEQYF. In DNA, the CDR3 is TGTGCCAGCAGTGAAAAGCCCGCAGCAGGGTACGGGACCTACGAGCAGTACTTC. The chain recombines TRBV2 with TRBJ2-7; D tentatively fits TRBD1 or TRBD2 (5 bases each). Germline V gene lookup returns CDR1 SNHLY and CDR2 FYNNEI. The CDR3 loop spans 18 amino acids. The V and J ends lost 2 bases and 2 bases respectively, with 22 bases between them.

CDR3 region: CASSQRGTGNTIYF. CDR3 nucleotide sequence: TGCGCCAGCAGCCAACGGGGGACTGGAAACACCATATATTTT. The gene calls are TRBV4-3 and TRBJ1-3; possibly TRBD1 for D (5 bases). The CDR3 has 14 amino acids. V shed 2 bases and J shed 2 bases, with 7 bases lying between them. CDR1 and CDR2 (germline): LGHNA, YSLEER.

V gene TRBV4-3 combines with J gene TRBJ1-1; D not certain. The CDR3 spans 11 residues. The V gene's germline CDR1 is LGHNA and CDR2 YSLEER. Trimming stripped 1 base from V and 11 bases from J, with 8 bases between. The CDR3 DNA reads as TGCGCCAGCAGCCAAGTCGGGTTGGCTTTCTTT. This encodes CASSQVGLAFF.

The chain combines TRBV27 with TRBJ2-7; D is tentatively TRBD1 or TRBD2 (6 bases each). The CDR3 runs to 12 residues. Germline-derived CDR1 and CDR2 are MNHEY and SMNVEV (reference sequence). V lost 8 bases to trimming and J lost 4 bases, with 12 bases between them. DNA for the CDR3: TGTGCCAGCCGGGGGCTTGCTTACGAGCAGTACTTC. This gives the protein CASRGLAYEQYF.